This paragraph reports one TCR beta chain. No antigen is known for it. This specimen comes from a study of radiation and T cells in renal cell carcinoma. Whole-study findings and limits: No pretreatment tumor biopsies were available for baseline clonotypes.

Sequencing used immunoSEQ multiplex PCR; TCRdb keeps in-frame clones, though not all of them. The sample carries tens of thousands of clones, 65% to 90% recorded once. The germline V gene has CDR1 SGHAT and CDR2 FQNNGV. This CDR3 contains 16 residues. The V end was cut by 2 bases, the J end by 1 base, with 11 bases between. Documented time point: blood 2 weeks post-SBRT. Stated treatment: 15 Gy SBRT to primary tumor, nephrectomy 4 weeks later. Serial blood draws occurred at baseline and 2 and 4 weeks post-SBRT. This chain connects TRBV11-2 to TRBJ2-2, with D perhaps matching TRBD1 (5 bases). Sequenced here: blood, sampled from a patient whose treatment included radiotherapy and nephrectomy. This receptor was obtained from a woman between 45 and 65 years old with renal cell carcinoma. CDR3 region: CASSLSDRVNTGELFF. The CDR3 DNA follows: TGTGCCAGCAGCTTATCAGACAGAGTGAACACCGGGGAGCTGTTTTTT. The whole variable domain, remainder taken from reference TRBV11-2 and TRBJ2-2, is EAGVAQSPRYKIIEKRQSVAFWCNPISGHATLYWYQQILGQGPKLLIQFQNNGVVDDSQLPKDRFSAERLKGVDSTLKIQPAKLEDSAVYLCASSLSDRVNTGELFFGEGSRLTVL.